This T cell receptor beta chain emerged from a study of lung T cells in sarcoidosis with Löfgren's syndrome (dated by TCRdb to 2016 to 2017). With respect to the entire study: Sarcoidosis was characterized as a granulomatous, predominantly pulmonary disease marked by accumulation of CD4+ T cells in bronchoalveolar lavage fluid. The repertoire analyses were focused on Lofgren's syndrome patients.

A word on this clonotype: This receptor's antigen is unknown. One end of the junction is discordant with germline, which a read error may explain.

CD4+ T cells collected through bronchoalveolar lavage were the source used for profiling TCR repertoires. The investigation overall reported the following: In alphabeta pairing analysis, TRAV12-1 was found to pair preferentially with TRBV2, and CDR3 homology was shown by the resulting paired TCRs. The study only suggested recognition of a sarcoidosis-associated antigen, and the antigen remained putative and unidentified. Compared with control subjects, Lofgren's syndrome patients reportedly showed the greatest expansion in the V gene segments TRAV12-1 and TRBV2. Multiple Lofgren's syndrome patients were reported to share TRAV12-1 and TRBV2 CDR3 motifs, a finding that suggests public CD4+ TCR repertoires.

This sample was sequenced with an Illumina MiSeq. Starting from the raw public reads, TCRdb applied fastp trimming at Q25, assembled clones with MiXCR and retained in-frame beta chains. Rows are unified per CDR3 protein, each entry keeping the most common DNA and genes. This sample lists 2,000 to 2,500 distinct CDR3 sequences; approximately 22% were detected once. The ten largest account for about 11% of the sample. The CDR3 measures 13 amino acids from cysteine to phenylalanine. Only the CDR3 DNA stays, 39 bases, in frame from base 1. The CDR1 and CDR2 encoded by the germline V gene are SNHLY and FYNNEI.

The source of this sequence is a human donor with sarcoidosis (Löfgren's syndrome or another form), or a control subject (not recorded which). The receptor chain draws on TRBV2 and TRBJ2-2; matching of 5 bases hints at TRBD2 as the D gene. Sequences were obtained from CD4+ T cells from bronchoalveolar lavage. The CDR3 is CASRAEDAGEPFF. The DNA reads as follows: TGTGCCAGCAGGGCGGAAGACGCCGGGGAGCCGTTTTTT.